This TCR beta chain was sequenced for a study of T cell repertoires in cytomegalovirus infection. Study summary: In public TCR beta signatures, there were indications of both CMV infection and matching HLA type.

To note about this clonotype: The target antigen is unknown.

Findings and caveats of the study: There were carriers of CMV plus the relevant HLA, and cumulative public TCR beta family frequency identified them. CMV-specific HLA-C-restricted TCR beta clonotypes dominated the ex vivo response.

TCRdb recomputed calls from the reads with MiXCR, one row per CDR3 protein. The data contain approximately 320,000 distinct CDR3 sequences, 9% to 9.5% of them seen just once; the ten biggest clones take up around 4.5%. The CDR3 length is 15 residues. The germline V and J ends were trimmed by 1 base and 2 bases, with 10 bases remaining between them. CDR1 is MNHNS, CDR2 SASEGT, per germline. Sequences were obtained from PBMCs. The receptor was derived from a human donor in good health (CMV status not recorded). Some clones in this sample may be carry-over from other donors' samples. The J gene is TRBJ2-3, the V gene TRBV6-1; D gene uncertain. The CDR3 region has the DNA TGTGCCAGCAGTGAAGTGGGCAGGACCACAGATACGCAGTATTTT. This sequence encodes CASSEVGRTTDTQYF.